This TCR beta chain was obtained from a study of lymphopenia after photon versus proton radiotherapy. Profiling relied on immunoSEQ multiplex PCR, and the TCRdb table lists in-frame clones only, not all of them. The sample lists approximately 65,000 clones; roughly 91% were seen once. The starting material was peripheral blood, obtained from a patient treated with photon-based radiotherapy. This TCR was recovered from a woman in her seventies with pancreatic cancer.

In nucleotides, the CDR3 is TGTGCCAGCAGTGAATCGAAGACCCAGTACTTC. The encoded protein is CASSESKTQYF. The rearrangement joins TRBV25-1 to TRBJ2-5, with D uncertain. Germline CDR1 MGHDK, CDR2 SYGVNS. V gave up 1 base and J gave up 6 bases, with 3 bases separating them. CDR3 size: 11 residues. The full variable domain, rest sourced from reference TRBV25-1 and TRBJ2-5, is EADIYQTPRYLVIGTGKKITLECSQTMGHDKMYWYQQDPGMELHLIHYSYGVNSTEKGDLSSESTVSRIRTEHFPLTLESARPSHTSQYLCASSESKTQYFGPGTRLLVL.